The rows below give T cell receptor beta chains drawn from one sample of a study of cytomegalovirus exposure and HLA in healthy donors. Using immunoSEQ multiplex PCR, the repertoire was profiled, and TCRdb retains in-frame clones only, with some absent. The table lists about 200,000 clones, around 73% of them singletons, with approximately 2% in the top ten. Sequencing was performed on PBMCs. The source of these receptors is a woman in her twenties or thirties in good health and CMV-seropositive. Each CDR3 is given with its conserved first and last residue. D genes are given only for firm matches. For some rows the clone size is stated as once, few or many, or as a class when expanded; others skip it.

>TRBD2|NA|TRBJ2-7|TRBV30
CASRAGVAYEQYF
TGTGCCTCCAGGGCGGGGGTGGCCTACGAGCAGTACTTC
>NA|once|TRBJ2-5|TRBV15
CATSRGDAWRKAPETQYF
TGTGCCACCAGCCGCGGCGACGCTTGGCGGAAGGCCCCCGAGACCCAGTACTTC
>NA|once|TRBJ2-3|TRBV21-1
CASSYADTQYF
TGTGCCAGCAGCTACGCGGATACGCAGTATTTT
>TRBD1|NA|TRBJ2-7|TRBV5-1
CASSPEGQGNEQYF
TGCGCCAGCAGCCCCGAAGGACAGGGCAACGAGCAGTACTTC
>NA|NA|TRBJ2-2|TRBV10-3
CAISEFREDTGELFF
TGTGCCATCAGTGAGTTCAGGGAGGACACCGGGGAGCTGTTTTTT
>NA|NA|TRBJ2-5|TRBV7-2
CASSLALRDIVTQYF
TGTGCCAGCAGCTTAGCGCTTCGGGATATCGTGACCCAGTACTTC
>NA|few|TRBJ2-7|TRBV7-2
CASSLQGGDYEQYF
TGTGCCAGCAGCTTACAAGGAGGGGACTACGAGCAGTACTTC
>TRBD1|NA|TRBJ2-2|TRBV2
CASRRTGGVNTGELFF
TGTGCCAGCAGACGGACAGGGGGAGTTAACACCGGGGAGCTGTTTTTT
>TRBD1|NA|TRBJ2-7|TRBV2
CASSFADRQGDGF
TGTGCCAGCAGCTTCGCCGACAGGCAGGGGGATGGCTTC
>TRBD2|NA|TRBJ2-1|TRBV29-1
CSVVGLAGHNEQFF
TGCAGCGTTGTTGGACTAGCGGGTCACAATGAGCAGTTCTTC
>TRBD2|NA|TRBJ2-2|TRBV5-1
CASSSGSITGELFF
TGCGCCAGCAGCAGCGGGAGTATCACCGGGGAGCTGTTTTTT
>TRBD1|once|TRBJ1-2|TRBV9
CASSSKPRGYNYGYTF
TGTGCCAGCAGCTCCAAGCCCAGGGGGTATAACTATGGCTACACCTTC
>NA|once|TRBJ1-1|TRBV6-6
CASSYSSTGNTEAFF
TGTGCCAGCAGTTACTCTTCCACAGGGAACACTGAAGCTTTCTTT
>NA|few|TRBJ1-1|TRBV28
CASSTRTGRAEAFF
TGTGCCAGCAGCACCCGGACGGGAAGGGCTGAAGCTTTCTTT
>NA|NA|TRBJ2-1|TRBV6-5
CASGQGHEQFF
TGTGCCAGCGGCCAGGGTCACGAGCAGTTCTTC
>TRBD2|NA|TRBJ2-1|TRBV6-6
CASGGVYNEQFF
TGTGCCAGCGGGGGGGTCTACAATGAGCAGTTCTTC
>NA|NA|TRBJ2-2|TRBV13
CASSLRLGVNTGELFF
TGTGCCAGCAGCTTACGTTTGGGCGTTAACACCGGGGAGCTGTTTTTT
>TRBD2|once|TRBJ2-3|TRBV9
CASSVSGGATDTQYF
TGTGCCAGCAGCGTAAGCGGGGGAGCAACAGATACGCAGTATTTT
>NA|NA|TRBJ2-1|TRBV29-1
CSVREWDEQFF
TGCAGCGTCCGGGAATGGGATGAGCAGTTCTTC
>NA|NA|TRBJ2-3|TRBV6-5
CASSWQGMADTQYF
TGTGCCAGCAGTTGGCAGGGTATGGCAGATACGCAGTATTTT
>NA|NA|TRBJ1-1|TRBV5-1
CASKGGLNTEAFF
TGCGCCAGCAAAGGGGGACTGAACACTGAAGCTTTCTTT
>NA|few|TRBJ1-4|TRBV19
CASTEGSSNEKLFF
TGTGCCAGTACCGAGGGAAGTTCTAATGAAAAACTGTTTTTT
>TRBD1|NA|TRBJ2-7|TRBV28
CASGTGHEQYF
TGTGCCAGCGGGACAGGGCACGAGCAGTACTTC
>TRBD1|NA|TRBJ2-4|TRBV5-1
CASSLVPGGPNIQYF
TGCGCCAGCAGCTTGGTTCCAGGGGGTCCAAACATTCAGTACTTC
>TRBD1|few|TRBJ1-5|TRBV27
CASSQTGEAQPQHF
TGTGCCAGCAGCCAGACAGGGGAGGCTCAGCCCCAGCATTTT
>NA|NA|TRBJ1-2|TRBV30
CAWTTPTGSYGYTF
TGTGCCTGGACCACCCCTACAGGTTCCTATGGCTACACCTTC
>NA|NA|TRBJ2-1|TRBV5-1
CASSAGGRGMVYNEQFF
TGCGCCAGCAGCGCAGGCGGTCGGGGGATGGTGTACAATGAGCAGTTCTTC
>TRBD1|few|TRBJ1-2|TRBV4-2
CASSHGGGQAAWGYGYTF
TGTGCCAGCAGTCATGGGGGGGGACAGGCGGCGTGGGGCTATGGCTACACCTTC
>TRBD1|NA|TRBJ2-5|TRBV15
CATSLDRGGTQYF
TGTGCCACCAGCTTGGACAGGGGAGGGACCCAGTACTTC
>NA|NA|TRBJ1-4|TRBV27
CASSLTRRGNEKLFF
TGTGCCAGCAGTTTGACTCGGAGGGGTAATGAAAAACTGTTTTTT
>NA|NA|TRBJ2-7|TRBV28
CASRVPSGYEQYF
TGTGCCAGCAGGGTTCCTTCAGGGTACGAGCAGTACTTC
>NA|once|TRBJ2-5|TRBV9
CASSVGLSEETQYF
TGTGCCAGCAGCGTAGGCCTTTCGGAAGAGACCCAGTACTTC
>NA|NA|TRBJ1-5|TRBV2
CASSREGGNQPQHF
TGTGCCAGCAGCCGAGAGGGGGGCAATCAGCCCCAGCATTTT
>TRBD2|NA|TRBJ2-7|TRBV7-2
CASSLSPVGGSYEQYF
TGTGCCAGCAGCTTATCCCCTGTGGGCGGGAGCTACGAGCAGTACTTC
>NA|few|TRBJ1-6|TRBV13
CASSFSNSPLHF
TGTGCCAGCAGCTTCTCGAATTCACCCCTCCACTTT
>TRBD2|NA|TRBJ2-5|TRBV7-3
CASSPGGGGWETQYF
TGTGCCAGCAGCCCTGGGGGCGGGGGGTGGGAGACCCAGTACTTC
>NA|NA|TRBJ1-2|TRBV28
CASSGGPPNGYTF
TGTGCCAGCAGTGGGGGCCCCCCCAATGGCTACACCTTC
>NA|NA|TRBJ2-1|TRBV30
CAWSQGSSYNEQFF
TGTGCCTGGAGTCAGGGTAGCTCCTACAATGAGCAGTTCTTC
>NA|few|TRBJ2-1|TRBV6-5
CASTTGFNSYNEQFF
TGTGCCAGCACCACCGGTTTCAACTCCTACAATGAGCAGTTCTTC
>TRBD1|NA|TRBJ1-3|TRBV7-2
CASSSHGQGRGSGNTIYF
TGTGCCAGCAGCTCCCATGGACAGGGCCGAGGTTCTGGAAACACCATATATTTT
>TRBD1|NA|TRBJ1-5|TRBV6-6
CASSAPTGVSNQPQHF
TGTGCCAGCAGTGCCCCCACAGGGGTTAGCAATCAGCCCCAGCATTTT
>TRBD1|once|TRBJ1-4|TRBV15
CATSRDRGTGSGKLFF
TGTGCCACCAGCAGAGATCGGGGGACAGGGAGCGGAAAACTGTTTTTT